This entry lists 3 T cell receptor beta chains sequenced from one sample in a study of blood T cell repertoires in COVID-19 (dated by TCRdb to 2020 to 2022). The library came from the immunoSEQ multiplex PCR assay. TCRdb took this table from immuneACCESS and kept in-frame rearrangements with V and J called. Such tables lack part of the clones; where checked against another copy, unresolved V genes explain under half of the gap, and the rest is unexplained. The sample profile shows about 230,000 clones; roughly 86% of them were found once. The ten largest clones take up roughly 4% of the sample. Sequencing was performed on PBMCs or T cells enriched from blood (not recorded which). Receptors originate from a woman in her 30s with acute COVID-19.

The gene calls are TRBV27 and TRBJ1-4, with no clear D. This CDR3 is 11 amino acids long. Trimming cost V 4 bases and J 6 bases, with 3 bases left between them. Germline V CDR1 and CDR2: MNHEY, SMNVEV (reference sequence). CDR3 in amino acids: CASSSDEKLFF. The DNA of the CDR3 is TGTGCCAGCAGTTCCGATGAAAAACTGTTTTTT.

V usage is TRBV18 and J usage is TRBJ2-3, with 11 bases aligning to TRBD2. With V trimmed by 2 bases and J by 2 bases, 6 bases remained unmatched. This CDR3 region has 17 residues. Germline-derived CDR1 and CDR2 are KGHSH and LQKENI. CDR3 amino acids: CASSPRLAGPITDTQYF. The CDR3, as DNA: TGTGCCAGCTCACCAAGACTAGCGGGGCCTATCACAGATACGCAGTATTTT.

This clone was counted a few times. The chain carries TRBV30 and TRBJ2-7; D possibly corresponds to TRBD1 (5 bases). Germline V gene lookup returns CDR1 GTSNPN and CDR2 SVGIG (reference sequence). The CDR3 has 17 residues. V shed 4 bases and J shed 0 bases, with 22 bases lying between them. Here the CDR3 reads CAWTYASRAFLSYEQYF. The CDR3 DNA reads TGTGCCTGGACATATGCTTCCAGGGCCTTCCTCTCCTACGAGCAGTACTTC.